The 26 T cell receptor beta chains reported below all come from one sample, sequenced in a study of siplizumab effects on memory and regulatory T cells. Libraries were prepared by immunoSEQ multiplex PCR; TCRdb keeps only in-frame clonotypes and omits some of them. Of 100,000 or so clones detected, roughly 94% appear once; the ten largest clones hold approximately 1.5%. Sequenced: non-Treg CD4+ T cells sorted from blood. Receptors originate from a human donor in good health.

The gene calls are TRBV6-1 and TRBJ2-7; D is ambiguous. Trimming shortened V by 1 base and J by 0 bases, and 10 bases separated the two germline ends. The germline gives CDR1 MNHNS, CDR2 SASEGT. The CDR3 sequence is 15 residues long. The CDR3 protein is CASSEDVNLSYEQYF. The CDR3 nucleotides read TGTGCCAGCAGTGAAGATGTCAACCTCTCCTACGAGCAGTACTTC.

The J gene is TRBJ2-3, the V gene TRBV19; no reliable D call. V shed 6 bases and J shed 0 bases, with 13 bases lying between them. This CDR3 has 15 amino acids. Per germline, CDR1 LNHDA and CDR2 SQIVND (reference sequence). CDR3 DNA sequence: TGTGCCAGTAGGGATCGGCCGGGTAGCACAGATACGCAGTATTTT. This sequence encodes CASRDRPGSTDTQYF.

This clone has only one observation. CDR3 loop: CSVEDPKGTGNGEQYF. DNA of the CDR3: TGCAGCGTTGAAGATCCTAAAGGGACAGGTAATGGCGAGCAGTACTTC. The chain uses TRBV29-1 and TRBJ2-7; 8 positions match TRBD1. V lost 0 bases, J lost 6 bases, and 13 bases stayed unmatched. Per germline, CDR1 SQVTM and CDR2 ANQGSEA. There are 16 residues in the CDR3.

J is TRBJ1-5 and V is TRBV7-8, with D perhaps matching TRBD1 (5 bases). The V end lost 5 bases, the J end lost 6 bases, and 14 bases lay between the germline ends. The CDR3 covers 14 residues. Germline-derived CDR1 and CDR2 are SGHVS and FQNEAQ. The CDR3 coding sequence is TGTGCCAGCAGCCACGCAGGGTTGGCTCAGCCCCAGCATTTT. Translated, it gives CASSHAGLAQPQHF.

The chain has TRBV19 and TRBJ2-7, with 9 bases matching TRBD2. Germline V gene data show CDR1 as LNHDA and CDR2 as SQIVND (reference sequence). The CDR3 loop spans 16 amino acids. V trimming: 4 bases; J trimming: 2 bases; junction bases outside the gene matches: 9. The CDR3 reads CASSTPELAGTYEQYF. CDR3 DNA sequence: TGTGCCAGTAGTACCCCTGAGCTAGCGGGGACCTACGAGCAGTACTTC. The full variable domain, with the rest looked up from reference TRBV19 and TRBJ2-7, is DGGITQSPKYLFRKEGQNVTLSCEQNLNHDAMYWYRQDPGQGLRLIYYSQIVNDFQKGDIAEGYSVSREKKESFPLTVTSAQKNPTAFYLCASSTPELAGTYEQYFGPGTRLTVT.

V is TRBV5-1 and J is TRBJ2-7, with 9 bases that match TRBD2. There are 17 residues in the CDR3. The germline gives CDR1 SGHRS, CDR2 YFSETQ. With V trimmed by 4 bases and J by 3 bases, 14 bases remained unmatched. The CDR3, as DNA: TGCGCCAGCAGCCCCGGCAGCGGGAGGCCTCTTTTCTACGAGCAGTACTTC. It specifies CASSPGSGRPLFYEQYF.

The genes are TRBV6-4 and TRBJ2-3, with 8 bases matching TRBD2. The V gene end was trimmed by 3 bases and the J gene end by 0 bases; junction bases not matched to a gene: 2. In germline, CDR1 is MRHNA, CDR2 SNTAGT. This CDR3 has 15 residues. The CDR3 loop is CASSEASGSTDTQYF. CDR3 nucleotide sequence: TGTGCCAGCAGTGAAGCTAGCGGGAGCACAGATACGCAGTATTTT.

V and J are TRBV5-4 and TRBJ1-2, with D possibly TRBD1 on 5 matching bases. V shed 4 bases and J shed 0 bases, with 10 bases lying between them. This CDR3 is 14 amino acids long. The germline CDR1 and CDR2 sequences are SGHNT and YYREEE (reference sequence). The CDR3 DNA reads TGTGCCAGCAGCGGGCAGGGCGCTAACTATGGCTACACCTTC. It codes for CASSGQGANYGYTF.

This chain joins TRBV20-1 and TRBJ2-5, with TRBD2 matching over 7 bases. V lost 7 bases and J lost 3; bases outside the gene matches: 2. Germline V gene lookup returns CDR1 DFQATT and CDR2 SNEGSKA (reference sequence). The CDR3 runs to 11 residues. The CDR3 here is CSVGGEETQYF. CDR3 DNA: TGCAGTGTGGGGGGGGAAGAGACCCAGTACTTC.

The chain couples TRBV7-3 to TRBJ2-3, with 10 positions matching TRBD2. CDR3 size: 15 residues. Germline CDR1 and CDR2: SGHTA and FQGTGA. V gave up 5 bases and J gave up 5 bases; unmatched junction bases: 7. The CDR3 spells CASSDGLAVQDTQYF. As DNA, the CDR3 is TGTGCCAGCAGCGACGGACTAGCGGTACAAGATACGCAGTATTTT.

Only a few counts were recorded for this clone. The CDR3 DNA is TGTGCCTCAGACGCCGGGCACCTCCTCACTGAAGCTTTCTTT. This sequence encodes CASDAGHLLTEAFF. The chain combines TRBV30 with TRBJ1-1; D is unresolved. From germline, CDR1 is GTSNPN and CDR2 SVGIG (reference sequence). Trimming pared 7 bases from V and 4 bases from J, leaving 19 bases between. The CDR3 sequence is 14 residues long.

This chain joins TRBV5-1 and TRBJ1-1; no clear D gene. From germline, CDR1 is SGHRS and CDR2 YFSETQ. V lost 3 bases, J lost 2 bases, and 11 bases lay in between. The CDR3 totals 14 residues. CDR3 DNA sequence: TGCGCCAGCAGCTCCGGGCCGGATAACACTGAAGCTTTCTTT. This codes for CASSSGPDNTEAFF.

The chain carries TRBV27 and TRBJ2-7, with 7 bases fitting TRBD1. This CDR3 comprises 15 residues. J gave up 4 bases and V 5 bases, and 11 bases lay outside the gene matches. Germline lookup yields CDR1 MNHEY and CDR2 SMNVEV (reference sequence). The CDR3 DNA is TGTGCCAGCAGTCGCCCGGGACAGTATCCTTACGAGCAGTACTTC. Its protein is CASSRPGQYPYEQYF.

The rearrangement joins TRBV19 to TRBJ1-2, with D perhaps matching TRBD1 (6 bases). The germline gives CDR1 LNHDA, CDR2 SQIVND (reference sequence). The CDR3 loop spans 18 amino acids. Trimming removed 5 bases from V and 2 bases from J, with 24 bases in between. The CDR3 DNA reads TGTGCCAGTAGTGCGTCCCTCGGGACACCTAACTTGAACTATGGCTACACCTTC. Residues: CASSASLGTPNLNYGYTF.

CDR3 DNA sequence: TGTGCCAGTAGTATCCGGGACAGCAATCAGCCCCAGCATTTT. Translation gives CASSIRDSNQPQHF. The chain joins TRBV19 to TRBJ1-5; tentative D call: TRBD1 (5 bases). The CDR3 consists of 14 residues. CDR1 and CDR2 (germline): LNHDA, SQIVND (reference sequence). V shed 3 bases and J shed 1 base, with 7 bases lying between them.

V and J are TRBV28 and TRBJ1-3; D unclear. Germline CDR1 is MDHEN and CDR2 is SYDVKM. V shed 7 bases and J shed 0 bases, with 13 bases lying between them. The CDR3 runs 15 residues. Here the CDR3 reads CASMEEPLSGNTIYF. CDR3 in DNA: TGTGCCAGCATGGAGGAACCCCTCTCTGGAAACACCATATATTTT.

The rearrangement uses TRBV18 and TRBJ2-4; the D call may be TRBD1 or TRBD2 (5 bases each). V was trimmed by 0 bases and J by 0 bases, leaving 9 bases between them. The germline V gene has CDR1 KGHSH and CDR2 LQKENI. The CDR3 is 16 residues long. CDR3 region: CASSPPRDLAKNIQYF. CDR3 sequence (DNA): TGTGCCAGCTCACCACCCAGGGACCTAGCCAAAAACATTCAGTACTTC.

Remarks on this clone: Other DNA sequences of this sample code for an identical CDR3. CDR3 coding DNA: TGTGCCAGCAGTTACAACGGACAGATCACCGGGGAGCTGTTTTTT. Encoded protein: CASSYNGQITGELFF. The chain couples TRBV6-5 to TRBJ2-2; the D gene is possibly TRBD1 (6 bases). Trimming shortened V by 2 bases and J by 4 bases, and 11 bases separated the two germline ends. CDR3 length equals 15 residues. CDR1 is MNHEY and CDR2 is SVGAGI in the germline V gene.

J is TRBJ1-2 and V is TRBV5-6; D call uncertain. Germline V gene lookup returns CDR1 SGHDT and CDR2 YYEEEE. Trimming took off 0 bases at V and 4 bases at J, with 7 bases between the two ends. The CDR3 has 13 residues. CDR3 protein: CASSLAKAYGYTF. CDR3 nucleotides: TGTGCCAGCAGCTTGGCCAAGGCCTATGGCTACACCTTC.

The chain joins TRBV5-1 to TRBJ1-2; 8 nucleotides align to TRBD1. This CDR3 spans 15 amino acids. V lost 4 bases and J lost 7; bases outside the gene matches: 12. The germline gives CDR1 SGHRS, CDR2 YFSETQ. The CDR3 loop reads CASSGTGSGLPGYTF. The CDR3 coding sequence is TGCGCCAGCAGCGGGACAGGCAGCGGGCTCCCTGGCTACACCTTC. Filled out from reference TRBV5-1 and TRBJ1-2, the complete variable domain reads KAGVTQTPRYLIKTRGQQVTLSCSPISGHRSVSWYQQTPGQGLQFLFEYFSETQRNKGNFPGRFSGRQFSNSRSEMNVSTLELGDSALYLCASSGTGSGLPGYTFGSGTRLTVV.

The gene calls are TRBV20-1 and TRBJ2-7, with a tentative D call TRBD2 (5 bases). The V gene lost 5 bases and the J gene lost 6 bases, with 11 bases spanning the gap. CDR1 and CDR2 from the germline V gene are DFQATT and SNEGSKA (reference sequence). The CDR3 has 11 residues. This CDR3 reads CSAGSLGEQYF. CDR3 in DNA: TGCAGTGCTGGGAGTCTCGGCGAGCAGTACTTC.

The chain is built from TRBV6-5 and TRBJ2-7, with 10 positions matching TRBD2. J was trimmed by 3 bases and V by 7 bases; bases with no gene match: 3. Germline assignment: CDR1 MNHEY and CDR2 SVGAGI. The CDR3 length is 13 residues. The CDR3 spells CASTKREGYEQYF. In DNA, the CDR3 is TGTGCCAGCACAAAGCGGGAGGGCTACGAGCAGTACTTC.

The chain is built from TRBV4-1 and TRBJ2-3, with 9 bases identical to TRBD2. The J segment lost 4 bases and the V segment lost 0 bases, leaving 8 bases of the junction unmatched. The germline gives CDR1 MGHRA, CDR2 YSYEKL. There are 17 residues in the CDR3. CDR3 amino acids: CASSQEPGLAWADTQYF. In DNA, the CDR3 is TGCGCCAGCAGCCAAGAACCAGGACTAGCGTGGGCAGATACGCAGTATTTT.

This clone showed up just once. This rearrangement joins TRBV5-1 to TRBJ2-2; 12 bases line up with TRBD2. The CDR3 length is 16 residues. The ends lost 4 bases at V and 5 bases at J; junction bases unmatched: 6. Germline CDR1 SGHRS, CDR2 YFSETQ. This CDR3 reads CASSLTSGRLTGELFF. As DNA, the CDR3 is TGCGCCAGCAGCCTGACTAGCGGGAGACTTACCGGGGAGCTGTTTTTT. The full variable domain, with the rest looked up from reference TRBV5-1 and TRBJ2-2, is KAGVTQTPRYLIKTRGQQVTLSCSPISGHRSVSWYQQTPGQGLQFLFEYFSETQRNKGNFPGRFSGRQFSNSRSEMNVSTLELGDSALYLCASSLTSGRLTGELFFGEGSRLTVL.

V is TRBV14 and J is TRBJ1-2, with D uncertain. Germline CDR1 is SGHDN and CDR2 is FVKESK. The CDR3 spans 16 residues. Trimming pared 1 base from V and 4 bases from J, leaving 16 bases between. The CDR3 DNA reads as TGTGCCAGCAGCCAAGCGGGTGGCCGGGCGCCCTATGGCTACACCTTC. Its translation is CASSQAGGRAPYGYTF.

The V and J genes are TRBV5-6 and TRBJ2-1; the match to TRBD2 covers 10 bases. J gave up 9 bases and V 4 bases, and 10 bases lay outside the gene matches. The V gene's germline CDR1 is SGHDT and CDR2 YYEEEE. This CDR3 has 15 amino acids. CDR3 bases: TGTGCCAGCAGCCCGGGAAGCGGGAGGGCAATTGAGCAGTTCTTC. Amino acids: CASSPGSGRAIEQFF.